One and the same sample provided the 22 T cell receptor beta chains below, sequenced in a study of T cell changes during pregnancy in multiple sclerosis. Some clones are missing from TCRdb's copy, which holds only in-frame ones; the method was immunoSEQ multiplex PCR. The table records 55,000 to 70,000 clones, around 93% of them present only once. Sequencing was performed on CD4+ T cells from peripheral blood mononuclear cells, taken before pregnancy. The source of these receptors is a female donor with multiple sclerosis, enrolled in a pregnancy study.

The chain links TRBV18 to TRBJ2-1; 10 nucleotides match TRBD2. The J segment lost 4 bases and the V segment lost 0 bases, leaving 3 bases of the junction unmatched. The CDR3 has 16 residues. Germline V gene lookup returns CDR1 KGHSH and CDR2 LQKENI. In DNA, the CDR3 is TGTGCCAGCTCACCACCATCTAGCGGGAGTTACAATGAGCAGTTCTTC. This gives the protein CASSPPSSGSYNEQFF.

The chain links TRBV5-1 to TRBJ2-2; a possible D gene is TRBD2 (5 bases). Germline values: CDR1 SGHRS, CDR2 YFSETQ. The V end was cut by 1 base, the J end by 2 bases, with 6 bases between. The CDR3 consists of 14 residues. The CDR3 DNA follows: TGCGCCAGCAGCTTGAGACTAAACACCGGGGAGCTGTTTTTT. Translated, it gives CASSLRLNTGELFF.

The rearrangement links TRBV5-4 to TRBJ2-3, with a tentative D call TRBD2 (5 bases). V was clipped by 7 bases and J by 1 base, with 13 bases between them. Germline V gene sequence: CDR1 SGHNT, CDR2 YYREEE (reference sequence). This CDR3 is built from 14 residues. CDR3 sequence: CASRRFSGTDTQYF. CDR3 nucleotides: TGTGCCAGCCGTCGATTTAGCGGCACAGATACGCAGTATTTT. The variable domain in full, completed from reference TRBV5-4 and TRBJ2-3, reads ETGVTQSPTHLIKTRGQQVTLRCSSQSGHNTVSWYQQALGQGPQFIFQYYREEENGRGNFPPRFSGLQFPNYSSELNVNALELDDSALYLCASRRFSGTDTQYFGPGTRLTVL.

This chain uses TRBV5-4 with TRBJ2-3; D possibly corresponds to TRBD1 (6 bases). The CDR3 has 14 amino acids. The V gene lost 4 bases and the J gene lost 4 bases, with 13 bases spanning the gap. Germline values: CDR1 SGHNT, CDR2 YYREEE (reference sequence). The CDR3 loop is CASSKTYRADTQYF. CDR3 coding DNA: TGTGCCAGCAGCAAGACGTACAGGGCAGATACGCAGTATTTT.

The CDR3 loop is CASSGGGMVAYEQYF. Written as DNA, the CDR3 is TGTGCCAGCAGCGGGGGGGGTATGGTAGCCTACGAGCAGTACTTC. The V gene is TRBV28, the J gene TRBJ2-5; 8 bases agree with TRBD2. The DNA end lines up better with TRBJ2-7; the J call may be wrong. Germline V gives CDR1 MDHEN, CDR2 SYDVKM. This CDR3 has 15 residues.

This clone has more than one count but fewer than ten. The V and J genes are TRBV6-5 and TRBJ1-3; 8 bases line up with TRBD1. After removal of 8 bases from V and 3 bases from J, the junction contained 6 bases not matched to a gene. Germline CDR1 MNHEY, CDR2 SVGAGI. CDR3 length: 14 amino acids. The CDR3 coding sequence is TGTGCCAGCGCCCAGGGGGCGCTTGGAAACACCATATATTTT. This translates into CASAQGALGNTIYF.

The chain joins TRBV9 to TRBJ2-3; TRBD2 agrees at 8 bases. Germline V gene data show CDR1 as SGDLS and CDR2 as YYNGEE. The CDR3 loop spans 15 amino acids. J lost 2 bases, V lost 3 bases, and 5 bases had no gene match. The CDR3 DNA sequence: TGTGCCAGCAGCGACCCGGGAGGGCCCACAGATACGCAGTATTTT. This translates into CASSDPGGPTDTQYF.

The chain couples TRBV27 to TRBJ1-6; D is perhaps TRBD1 (5 bases). The CDR3 spans 13 residues. V was clipped by 6 bases and J by 7 bases, with 10 bases between them. Germline V lookup: CDR1 MNHEY, CDR2 SMNVEV (reference sequence). CDR3 nucleotide sequence: TGTGCCAGCAGGACAGAAGTCAATTCACCCCTCCACTTT. Protein sequence: CASRTEVNSPLHF.

The chain combines TRBV5-4 with TRBJ2-2, with a possible D match to TRBD2 (5 bases). Germline V gene data show CDR1 as SGHNT and CDR2 as YYREEE (reference sequence). V lost 7 bases to trimming and J lost 5 bases, with 18 bases between them. The CDR3 is made up of 15 amino acids. In DNA, the CDR3 is TGTGCCAGCTCCGATCGTCAACGCGGGACCGGGGAGCTGTTTTTT. The encoded protein is CASSDRQRGTGELFF. Combining the CDR3 with reference TRBV5-4 and TRBJ2-2 gives the whole variable domain ETGVTQSPTHLIKTRGQQVTLRCSSQSGHNTVSWYQQALGQGPQFIFQYYREEENGRGNFPPRFSGLQFPNYSSELNVNALELDDSALYLCASSDRQRGTGELFFGEGSRLTVL.

The chain joins TRBV7-9 to TRBJ2-1; 11 positions agree with TRBD2. The CDR3 extends over 15 amino acids. CDR1 is SEHNR and CDR2 is FQNEAQ in the germline V gene (reference sequence). V lost 5 bases and J lost 6; bases outside the gene matches: 6. CDR3 residues: CASSVGTSGLNEQFF. The CDR3 DNA follows: TGTGCCAGCAGCGTCGGGACTAGCGGCCTCAATGAGCAGTTCTTC.

The chain has TRBV19 and TRBJ1-2; D unresolved. CDR1 LNHDA and CDR2 SQIVND come from the germline V gene (reference sequence). This CDR3 contains 15 residues. V dropped 5 bases and J dropped 2 bases, with 15 bases sitting between them. CDR3 loop: CASSVVSSGNYGYTF. CDR3 bases: TGTGCCAGTAGTGTAGTTAGTTCGGGGAACTATGGCTACACCTTC. The full variable domain, completed using reference TRBV19 and TRBJ1-2, is DGGITQSPKYLFRKEGQNVTLSCEQNLNHDAMYWYRQDPGQGLRLIYYSQIVNDFQKGDIAEGYSVSREKKESFPLTVTSAQKNPTAFYLCASSVVSSGNYGYTFGSGTRLTVV.

The CDR3 DNA reads TGTGCCAGCAGCCAATCGGGAACTAGCGGGACTCAGTACTTC. This encodes CASSQSGTSGTQYF. The V and J genes are TRBV13 and TRBJ2-5; 10 nucleotides match TRBD2. V trimming: 5 bases; J trimming: 11 bases; junction bases outside the gene matches: 11. The germline CDR1 and CDR2 sequences are PRHDT and FYEKMQ (reference sequence). The CDR3 length is 14 residues.

The rearrangement links TRBV5-1 to TRBJ2-5; a weak D match, TRBD2 (6 bases). Trimming cost V 5 bases and J 5 bases, with 19 bases left between them. Per germline, CDR1 SGHRS and CDR2 YFSETQ. This CDR3 spans 15 amino acids. CDR3: CASSTLGGAGETQYF. Written as DNA, the CDR3 is TGCGCCAGCAGTACCCTGGGCGGGGCGGGGGAGACCCAGTACTTC.

The chain joins TRBV19 to TRBJ1-5, with D tentatively TRBD1 (5 bases). Germline-derived CDR1 and CDR2 are LNHDA and SQIVND (reference sequence). The CDR3 is 13 amino acids. V was shortened by 4 bases and J by 5 bases, with 9 bases between the two germline ends. CDR3 amino acids: CASSKEGHQPQHF. CDR3 DNA: TGTGCCAGTAGTAAGGAGGGACATCAGCCCCAGCATTTT.

For this clone: At the DNA level, this CDR3 is encoded by other sequences in the same sample as well. This rearrangement joins TRBV6-1 to TRBJ1-1, with 7 nucleotides matching TRBD1. Germline V gene sequence: CDR1 MNHNS, CDR2 SASEGT. The CDR3 runs to 15 residues. Germline trimming cut 3 bases from V and 0 bases from J; bases unmatched to any gene: 4. The CDR3 loop reads CASSERQGLNTEAFF. CDR3 nucleotides: TGTGCCAGCAGTGAGAGACAGGGTCTGAACACTGAAGCTTTCTTT.

The chain couples TRBV29-1 to TRBJ1-1; 8 bases align to TRBD1. The CDR3 length is 15 residues. Germline V gene sequence: CDR1 SQVTM, CDR2 ANQGSEA. V gave up 6 bases and J gave up 0 bases; unmatched junction bases: 9. The CDR3 coding sequence is TGCAGCGTGGCCAGGACAGGGCCGATGAACACTGAAGCTTTCTTT. Amino acids: CSVARTGPMNTEAFF.

J is TRBJ1-2 and V is TRBV6-5; no firm D call. The germline gives CDR1 MNHEY, CDR2 SVGAGI. This CDR3 contains 12 residues. V was trimmed by 6 bases and J by 8 bases, leaving 13 bases between them. CDR3 coding DNA: TGTGCCAGCAGGTCAACATTATCGGGCTACACCTTC. Translated, it gives CASRSTLSGYTF.

The chain recombines TRBV7-8 with TRBJ1-3; D remains ambiguous. V lost 2 bases, J lost 0 bases, and 8 bases lay in between. CDR1 and CDR2 from the germline V gene are SGHVS and FQNEAQ. This CDR3 region has 15 residues. The CDR3 reads CASSLRESSGNTIYF. In DNA, the CDR3 is TGTGCCAGCAGCTTAAGGGAGAGCTCTGGAAACACCATATATTTT.

The chain links TRBV27 to TRBJ2-1; 8 nucleotides agree with TRBD2. This CDR3 comprises 16 residues. The germline V gene has CDR1 MNHEY and CDR2 SMNVEV (reference sequence). V shed 5 bases, J shed 0 bases, and the junction held 6 bases outside the gene matches. CDR3 residues: CASSALAGSSYNEQFF. The CDR3, as DNA: TGTGCCAGCAGTGCCTTAGCGGGGAGCTCCTACAATGAGCAGTTCTTC.

This chain uses TRBV18 with TRBJ2-3, with 9 positions matching TRBD2. The CDR3 totals 18 residues. Trimming took 4 bases from V and 0 from J; bases not matched to a gene: 11. Germline CDR1 KGHSH, CDR2 LQKENI. CDR3 in amino acids: CASSQLPAGGGSTDTQYF. The CDR3, as DNA: TGTGCCAGCTCACAACTACCAGCGGGAGGAGGGAGCACAGATACGCAGTATTTT.

This chain uses TRBV4-1 with TRBJ2-7, with 8 bases fitting TRBD1. Germline CDR1 is MGHRA and CDR2 is YSYEKL. The ends lost 5 bases at V and 2 bases at J; junction bases unmatched: 11. This CDR3 has 16 amino acids. The DNA of the CDR3 is TGCGCCAGCAGCTCTCCCCGGACAGGGCCTCCCTACGAGCAGTACTTC. As protein: CASSSPRTGPPYEQYF.

The V call is TRBV18, the J call TRBJ2-7, with a weak D call TRBD1 (5 bases). The ends were cut back, 3 bases at V and 4 bases at J, with 16 bases in the middle. The CDR3 has 15 residues. Germline CDR1 KGHSH, CDR2 LQKENI. The CDR3 spells CASSPPRGFPYEQYF. The CDR3 DNA reads as TGTGCCAGCTCACCTCCTAGGGGTTTCCCTTACGAGCAGTACTTC.